Below, 25 T cell receptor beta chains from the same sample are listed, as sequenced in a study of blood T cell repertoires in COVID-19. TCRdb's copy holds only in-frame clones and misses some; the assay was immunoSEQ multiplex PCR. This repertoire shows 150,000 to 200,000 clones, about 93% found once; its top ten account for 3.5% to 5%. Sequencing was carried out using peripheral blood. These receptors were taken from a woman aged 50 to 65 with acute or convalescent COVID-19.

V gene TRBV27 combines with J gene TRBJ1-1; 7 bases agree with TRBD1. Germline V gene lookup returns CDR1 MNHEY and CDR2 SMNVEV (reference sequence). V shed 8 bases and J 7 bases; nucleotides not matched to a gene: 7. The CDR3 consists of 12 residues. This CDR3 is CASCNRGDEAFF. The DNA of the CDR3 is TGTGCCAGCTGTAACAGGGGAGATGAAGCTTTCTTT.

The genes are TRBV7-2 and TRBJ1-5; D might be TRBD1 (5 bases). Trimming took 3 bases from V and 1 from J, leaving 10 bases between them. Looked up from germline, CDR1 is SGHTA and CDR2 is FQGNSA. CDR3 length: 15 amino acids. The DNA for the CDR3 is TGTGCCAGCAGCTTTGGGTCAGGGAGCAATCAGCCCCAGCATTTT. It yields the protein CASSFGSGSNQPQHF.

The chain joins TRBV3-1 (or the pseudogene TRBV3-2) to TRBJ1-6, with no clear D. The CDR3 has 14 amino acids. Germline assignment: CDR1 LGHDT and CDR2 YNNKEL (reference sequence). Trimming took 5 bases from V and 5 from J, leaving 10 bases between them. The CDR3 region is CASSERADNSPLHF. The CDR3, as DNA: TGTGCCAGCAGCGAGCGGGCCGATAATTCACCCCTCCACTTT.

The rearrangement joins TRBV6-1 to TRBJ1-4; D is perhaps TRBD1 (5 bases). This CDR3 comprises 19 residues. Per germline, CDR1 MNHNS and CDR2 SASEGT. V lost 0 bases and J 0 bases, leaving 17 bases between the germline ends. The CDR3, as DNA: TGTGCCAGCAGTGAAGCGCTTGGGGCGTTTCTCCCAACTAATGAAAAACTGTTTTTT. As protein: CASSEALGAFLPTNEKLFF.

The V gene is TRBV5-6, the J gene TRBJ1-2; D remains ambiguous. The germline V gene encodes CDR1 SGHDT and CDR2 YYEEEE. The germline V and J ends were trimmed by 4 bases and 8 bases, with 12 bases remaining between them. There are 12 residues in the CDR3. The CDR3 is CASSRASGGYTF. The CDR3 nucleotides are TGTGCCAGCAGCCGGGCCTCGGGAGGCTACACCTTC.

V usage is TRBV5-6 and J usage is TRBJ2-1; weak D call: TRBD1 (5 bases). This CDR3 has 12 residues. Trimming cost V 2 bases and J 9 bases, with 9 bases left between them. The V gene's germline CDR1 is SGHDT and CDR2 YYEEEE. CDR3 loop: CASSLVRGEQFF. The CDR3 region has the DNA TGTGCCAGCAGCTTAGTTAGGGGTGAGCAGTTCTTC.

This rearrangement joins TRBV6-5 to TRBJ1-3; D gene uncertain. Trimming shortened V by 8 bases and J by 0 bases, and 14 bases separated the two germline ends. The CDR3 has 15 amino acids. The germline V gene has CDR1 MNHEY and CDR2 SVGAGI. CDR3 amino acids: CASLEAGPSGNTIYF. The CDR3 coding sequence is TGTGCCAGCCTGGAGGCGGGCCCCTCTGGAAACACCATATATTTT.

The chain couples TRBV2 to TRBJ2-2; 13 nucleotides match TRBD2. Germline values: CDR1 SNHLY, CDR2 FYNNEI. Trimming cost V 6 bases and J 3 bases; bases outside gene matches: 25. CDR3 length: 23 residues. CDR3 amino acids: CASRIFRDRESTSGRFDTGELFF. The CDR3 DNA reads as TGTGCCAGCAGAATATTTCGGGACAGGGAATCGACTAGCGGGAGGTTCGACACCGGGGAGCTGTTTTTT.

This sequence joins TRBV24-1 and TRBJ2-3, with 8 bases that match TRBD2. This CDR3 is 16 amino acids long. Germline V gene data show CDR1 as KGHDR and CDR2 as SFDVKD. J gave up 5 bases and V 3 bases, and 9 bases lay outside the gene matches. The CDR3 region is CATSDLPSGRLDTQYF. In DNA form, the CDR3 reads TGTGCCACCAGTGATCTCCCAAGCGGGAGATTAGATACGCAGTATTTT.

This sequence joins TRBV18 and TRBJ1-3, with D unresolved. Per germline, CDR1 KGHSH and CDR2 LQKENI. This CDR3 comprises 13 residues. V lost 1 base and J lost 4, with 5 bases in between. CDR3 residues: CASSPLGGNTIYF. CDR3 sequence (DNA): TGTGCCAGCTCACCACTTGGCGGAAACACCATATATTTT.

This clone has only one observation. The chain links TRBV7-9 to TRBJ2-2, with D maybe TRBD2 (6 bases). This CDR3 spans 16 amino acids. From germline, CDR1 is SEHNR and CDR2 FQNEAQ (reference sequence). Trimming took 1 base from V and 0 from J, leaving 9 bases between them. CDR3: CASSLVAGTNTGELFF. The CDR3 nucleotides are TGTGCCAGCAGCTTAGTCGCGGGGACGAACACCGGGGAGCTGTTTTTT.

The chain carries TRBV7-9 and TRBJ1-2; D remains unclear. This CDR3 is 13 amino acids long. V lost 4 bases and J 8 bases, leaving 14 bases between the germline ends. Germline V lookup: CDR1 SEHNR, CDR2 FQNEAQ (reference sequence). The CDR3 protein is CASSSLPGEGYTF. The CDR3 region has the DNA TGTGCCAGCAGCTCCTTACCGGGAGAGGGCTACACCTTC.

The rearrangement uses TRBV4-1 and TRBJ2-3, with D tentatively TRBD1 (5 bases). This CDR3 region has 15 residues. Between the trimmed V and J ends, which lost 4 bases and 0 bases, there was a span of 11 bases. Germline V gene sequence: CDR1 MGHRA, CDR2 YSYEKL. The CDR3 DNA is TGCGCCAGCAGCCTGACAGTTTTTAGCACAGATACGCAGTATTTT. Encoded protein: CASSLTVFSTDTQYF.

J is TRBJ2-1 and V is TRBV4-1, with TRBD2 matching 7 bases. Trimming took 0 bases from V and 4 from J; bases not matched to a gene: 3. CDR3 length: 15 residues. The germline V gene encodes CDR1 MGHRA and CDR2 YSYEKL. In DNA form, the CDR3 reads TGCGCCAGCAGCCAAGAAGTGGGGGGGTACAATGAGCAGTTCTTC. It encodes CASSQEVGGYNEQFF.

This chain connects TRBV28 to TRBJ1-1; 7 nucleotides agree with TRBD1. The V gene's germline CDR1 is MDHEN and CDR2 SYDVKM. Trimming took 6 bases from V and 6 from J; bases not matched to a gene: 10. The CDR3 loop spans 14 amino acids. The CDR3 loop reads CASSRKGAGAEAFF. CDR3 DNA sequence: TGTGCCAGCAGCCGGAAGGGGGCTGGCGCTGAAGCTTTCTTT.

The chain recombines TRBV18 with TRBJ2-7, with 7 bases fitting TRBD1. The CDR3 totals 14 residues. CDR1 and CDR2 (germline): KGHSH, LQKENI. Germline trimming cut 3 bases from V and 4 bases from J; bases unmatched to any gene: 6. As DNA, the CDR3 is TGTGCCAGCTCACCGGGGACAGCTACTTACGAGCAGTACTTC. This gives the protein CASSPGTATYEQYF.

V is TRBV4-3 and J is TRBJ2-7; TRBD2 agrees at 8 bases. This CDR3 is 16 amino acids long. Trimming cost V 3 bases and J 0 bases; bases outside gene matches: 7. CDR1 LGHNA and CDR2 YSLEER come from the germline V gene. The CDR3 DNA follows: TGCGCCAGCAGCCACGATATGACTAGCGCCTCCTACGAGCAGTACTTC. Translating it yields CASSHDMTSASYEQYF.

The chain carries TRBV25-1 and TRBJ1-1; weak D call: TRBD1 (5 bases). V lost 4 bases and J lost 5, with 11 bases in between. From germline, CDR1 is MGHDK and CDR2 SYGVNS. This CDR3 spans 13 amino acids. The CDR3 protein is CASSAGVGTEAFF. The CDR3 DNA sequence: TGTGCCAGCAGTGCGGGGGTTGGGACTGAAGCTTTCTTT.

This chain uses TRBV19 with TRBJ1-1; unclear D gene. V lost 7 bases, J lost 0 bases, and 9 bases lay in between. This CDR3 comprises 13 residues. Germline lookup yields CDR1 LNHDA and CDR2 SQIVND (reference sequence). CDR3 DNA: TGTGCCAGTATCCGGACTGTGAACACTGAAGCTTTCTTT. Residues: CASIRTVNTEAFF.

The count of this clone is one. The gene calls are TRBV5-1 and TRBJ1-2; 10 bases map to TRBD1. The CDR3 loop spans 13 amino acids. From germline, CDR1 is SGHRS and CDR2 YFSETQ. J lost 6 bases, V lost 5 bases, and 4 bases had no gene match. CDR3 sequence: CASRPTGGDGYTF. DNA for the CDR3: TGCGCCAGCAGGCCGACAGGGGGCGATGGCTACACCTTC.

The rearrangement joins TRBV12-1 to TRBJ1-5; the table gives TRBD1 as D, unverified against the DNA. TRBV12-1 constitutes a pseudogene. This CDR3 region has 15 residues. CDR3 region: CASTLSRGCNQPQHF. The CDR3 bases are TGTGCCAGCACCCTCTCGAGGGGGTGCAATCAGCCCCAGCATTTT.

The chain carries TRBV30 and TRBJ2-1; the match to TRBD1 covers 7 bases. The length of the CDR3 is 15 residues. V shed 2 bases, J shed 8 bases, and the junction held 12 bases outside the gene matches. The germline CDR1 and CDR2 sequences are GTSNPN and SVGIG (reference sequence). CDR3 sequence (DNA): TGTGCCTGGAGTCCTGGACAGGTTGATGGGGATGAGCAGTTCTTC. Protein sequence: CAWSPGQVDGDEQFF. Full variable domain (rest looked up from reference TRBV30 and TRBJ2-1): SQTIHQWPATLVQPVGSPLSLECTVEGTSNPNLYWYRQAAGRGLQLLFYSVGIGQISSEVPQNLSASRPQDRQFILSSKKLLLSDSGFYLCAWSPGQVDGDEQFFGPGTRLTVL.

The chain has TRBV9 and TRBJ2-2; 8 nucleotides line up with TRBD1. This CDR3 spans 16 amino acids. Losses at the gene ends were 2 bases for V and 4 bases for J; bases not matched to a gene: 7. Germline V CDR1 and CDR2: SGDLS, YYNGEE. The CDR3 loop is CASSVRGTGGTGELFF. The DNA for the CDR3 is TGTGCCAGCAGCGTGAGGGGAACAGGGGGCACCGGGGAGCTGTTTTTT. The full variable domain, completed using reference TRBV9 and TRBJ2-2, is DSGVTQTPKHLITATGQRVTLRCSPRSGDLSVYWYQQSLDQGLQFLIQYYNGEERAKGNILERFSAQQFPDLHSELNLSSLELGDSALYFCASSVRGTGGTGELFFGEGSRLTVL.

In this sample, this clone turned up once. This chain uses TRBV11-3 with TRBJ2-3; no firm D call. Per germline, CDR1 SGHNT and CDR2 YENEEA. The CDR3 has 13 residues. With 6 bases removed from V and 3 bases from J, the gap between germline ends came to 10 bases. CDR3 in DNA: TGTGCCAGCAGTTCCTCCACAACAGATACGCAGTATTTT. Protein: CASSSSTTDTQYF. The whole variable domain, filled in from reference TRBV11-3 and TRBJ2-3, reads EAGVVQSPRYKIIEKKQPVAFWCNPISGHNTLYWYLQNLGQGPELLIRYENEEAVDDSQLPKDRFSAERLKGVDSTLKIQPAELGDSAVYLCASSSSTTDTQYFGPGTRLTVL.

DNA for the CDR3: TGCGCCAGCAGCCAGCTCAGGGGCGGGCGCTACGAGCAGTACTTC. Its protein product is CASSQLRGGRYEQYF. This chain uses TRBV4-1 with TRBJ2-7, with a possible D match to TRBD1 (6 bases). V shed 3 bases and J shed 3 bases, with 15 bases lying between them. Germline V gives CDR1 MGHRA, CDR2 YSYEKL. The CDR3 runs 15 residues.